This TCR beta chain was recovered during a study of shared clonotypes between healthy human individuals. Study-level points and caveats: A reduction in generation probabilities was seen for non-shared clonotypes relative to those shared by all four donors. For naive CD4 cells, roughly 4.8% of clonotypes were shared across a handful of donors.

At deep level, the assay was performed. Clones were sequenced by immunoSEQ multiplex PCR, and TCRdb holds only the in-frame ones, with some missing. The sample holds a few million clones, less than 95% seen once. This clone showed up just a few times. Its target is unknown. CDR3 size: 13 residues. Germline V gives CDR1 SGHNT, CDR2 YYREEE (reference sequence). J lost 8 bases, V lost 4 bases, and 7 bases had no gene match. Sample: naive CD4+ T cells from PBMCs. Subset noted: CD45RA+ positively selected. The receptor's source is a man aged 18-30 years in good health. Some clones in this sample may be carry-over from other donors' samples. V gene TRBV5-4 combines with J gene TRBJ1-2; TRBD1 matches at 8 bases. CDR3 loop: CASSNDRGTGYTF. DNA of the CDR3: TGTGCCAGCAGCAATGACAGGGGAACCGGCTACACCTTC.